This TCR beta chain derives from a study of shared clonotypes between healthy human individuals. Notes on the study in general: Relative to clonotypes present in all four donors, those not shared had lower generation probabilities.

Deep-level settings were used for running the assay. Method: immunoSEQ multiplex PCR; TCRdb's copy keeps in-frame clones and lacks some. The sample consists of roughly 2.1 million clones, under 95% of them appearing once. Terminally differentiated effector memory CD45RA+ cells were excluded by CCR7 positive selection of CD45RO-negative cells. This clone is a singleton in its sample. Its cognate antigen is unknown. The CDR3 is 15 residues long. V was pared by 6 bases and J by 2 bases, with 6 bases of the junction left unmatched. Per the germline V gene, CDR1 is MDHEN and CDR2 is SYDVKM. V is TRBV28 and J is TRBJ2-7; 11 nucleotides align to TRBD2. This clonotype was obtained from a man aged 18 to 29 in good health. Some clones in this sample may be carry-over from other donors' samples. The specimen sequenced was naive CD8+ T cells from PBMCs. In DNA form, the CDR3 reads TGTGCCAGCAGGTCGCGACTAGCGGGACCCTACGAGCAGTACTTC. Its protein product is CASRSRLAGPYEQYF.